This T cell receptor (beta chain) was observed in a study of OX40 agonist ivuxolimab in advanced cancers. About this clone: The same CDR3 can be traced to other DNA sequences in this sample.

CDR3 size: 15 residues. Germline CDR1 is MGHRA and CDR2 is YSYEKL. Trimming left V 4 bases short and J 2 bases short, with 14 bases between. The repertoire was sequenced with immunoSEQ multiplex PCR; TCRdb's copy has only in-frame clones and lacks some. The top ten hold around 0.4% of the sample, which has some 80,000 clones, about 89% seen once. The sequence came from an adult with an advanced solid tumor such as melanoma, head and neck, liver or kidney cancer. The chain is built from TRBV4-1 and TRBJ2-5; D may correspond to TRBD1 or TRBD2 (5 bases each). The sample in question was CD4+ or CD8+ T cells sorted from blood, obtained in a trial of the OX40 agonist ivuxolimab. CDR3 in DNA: TGCGCCAGCAGCCCCAACCGGGACGTACAAGAGACCCAGTACTTC. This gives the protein CASSPNRDVQETQYF.